The source of this T cell receptor beta chain is a study of T-cell memory formation after mild COVID-19. Findings of the study overall: Day 15 to 85 contracting clones showed balanced CD4/CD8; later expanders leaned CD4+. CD4+ clones that contracted lay mainly in CM and EM; CD8+ ones lay in EMRA.

Researchers used 5'RACE with constant-segment primers to make TCR alpha and TCR beta cDNA libraries that carry sample barcodes and UMIs. TCRdb processed the 5' RACE reads anew with MiXCR; each CDR3 protein has one entry. Seen here are 400,000 to 450,000 distinct CDR3 sequences, roughly 18% observed once, and the top ten hold around a fifth. The CDR3 extends over 15 amino acids. The germline V gene encodes CDR1 MNHEY and CDR2 SVGEGT. Between the trimmed V and J ends, which lost 4 bases and 2 bases, there was a span of 15 bases. This clonotype was counted only a few times. What it binds is not known. The gene calls are TRBV6-2 or TRBV6-3 and TRBJ2-7; perhaps D is TRBD1 or TRBD2 (7 bases each). The TCR comes from a man younger than 35 who had mild COVID-19 (a few samples of this study predate the infection). Cell type and time point are not known. The specimen sequenced was PBMCs or a T cell subset sorted from them (not recorded which). The CDR3, as DNA: TGTGCCAGCAGTTCCCGCAGGGGGGGGGCCTACGAGCAGTACGTC. Translation gives CASSSRRGGAYEQYV.